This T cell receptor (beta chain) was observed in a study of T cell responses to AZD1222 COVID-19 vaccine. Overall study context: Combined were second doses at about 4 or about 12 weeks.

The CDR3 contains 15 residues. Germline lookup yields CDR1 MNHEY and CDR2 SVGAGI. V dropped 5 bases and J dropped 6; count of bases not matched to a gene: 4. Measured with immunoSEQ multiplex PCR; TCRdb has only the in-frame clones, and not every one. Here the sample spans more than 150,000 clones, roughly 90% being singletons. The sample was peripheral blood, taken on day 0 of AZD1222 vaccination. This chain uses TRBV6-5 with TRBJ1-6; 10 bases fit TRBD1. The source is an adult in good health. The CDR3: CASSHRQGANSPLHF. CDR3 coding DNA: TGTGCCAGCAGTCACCGACAGGGGGCTAATTCACCCCTCCACTTT.